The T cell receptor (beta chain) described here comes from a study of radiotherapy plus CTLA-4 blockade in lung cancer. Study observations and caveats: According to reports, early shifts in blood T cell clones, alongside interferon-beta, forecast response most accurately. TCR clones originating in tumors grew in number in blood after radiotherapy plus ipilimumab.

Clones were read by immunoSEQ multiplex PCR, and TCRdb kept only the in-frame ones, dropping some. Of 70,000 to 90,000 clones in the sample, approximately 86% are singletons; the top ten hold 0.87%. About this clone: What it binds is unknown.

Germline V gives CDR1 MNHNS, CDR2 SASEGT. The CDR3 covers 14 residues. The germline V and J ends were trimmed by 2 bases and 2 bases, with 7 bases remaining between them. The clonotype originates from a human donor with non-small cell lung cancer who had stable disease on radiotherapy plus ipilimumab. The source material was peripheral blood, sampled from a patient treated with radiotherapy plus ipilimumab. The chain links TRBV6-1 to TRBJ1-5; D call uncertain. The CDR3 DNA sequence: TGTGCCAGCAGTGAATCTTGGGGCAATCAGCCCCAGCATTTT. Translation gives CASSESWGNQPQHF.